The sequence of this T cell receptor (beta chain) was determined in a study of T cell repertoires in cytomegalovirus infection. Unmatched junction bases numbered 4, after V lost 5 bases and J lost 8 bases. The length of the CDR3 is 13 residues. Germline CDR1 SEHNR, CDR2 FQNEAQ (reference sequence). This clonotype was seen more than once but under ten times. TCRdb processed the reads anew with MiXCR; each CDR3 protein has one entry. The sample consists of hundreds of thousands of distinct CDR3 sequences, 20% to 25% of them appearing once. This TCR derives from a human donor in good health (CMV status not recorded). Some clones in this sample may be carry-over from other donors' samples. Sequenced sample: CD8+ T cells from PBMCs. The chain has TRBV7-9 and TRBJ2-4, with 9 bases fitting TRBD1. CDR3 loop: CASSPGQGDIQYF. CDR3 coding DNA: TGTGCCAGCAGCCCGGGACAGGGAGACATTCAGTACTTC.